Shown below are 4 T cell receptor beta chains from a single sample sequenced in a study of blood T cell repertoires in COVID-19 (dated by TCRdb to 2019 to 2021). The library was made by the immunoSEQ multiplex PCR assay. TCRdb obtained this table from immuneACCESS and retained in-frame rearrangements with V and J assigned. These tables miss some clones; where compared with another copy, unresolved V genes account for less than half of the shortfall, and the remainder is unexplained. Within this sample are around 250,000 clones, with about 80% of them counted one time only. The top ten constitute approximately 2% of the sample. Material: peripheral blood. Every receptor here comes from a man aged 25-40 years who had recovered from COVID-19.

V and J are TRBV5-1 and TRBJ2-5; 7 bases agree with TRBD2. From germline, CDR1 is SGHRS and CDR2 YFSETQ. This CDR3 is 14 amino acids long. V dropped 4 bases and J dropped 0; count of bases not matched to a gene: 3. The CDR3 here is CASSTGLDQETQYF. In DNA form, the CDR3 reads TGCGCCAGCAGCACTGGACTAGACCAAGAGACCCAGTACTTC.

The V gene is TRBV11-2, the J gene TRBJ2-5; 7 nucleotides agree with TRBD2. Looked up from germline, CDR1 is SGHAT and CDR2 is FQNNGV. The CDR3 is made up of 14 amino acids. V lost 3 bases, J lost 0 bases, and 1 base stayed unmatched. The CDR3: CASSFGTNQETQYF. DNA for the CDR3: TGTGCCAGCAGCTTCGGGACTAACCAAGAGACCCAGTACTTC.

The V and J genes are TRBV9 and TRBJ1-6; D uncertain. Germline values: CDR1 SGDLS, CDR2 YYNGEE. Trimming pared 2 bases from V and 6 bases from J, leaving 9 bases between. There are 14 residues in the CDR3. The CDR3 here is CASSVFGFNSPLHF. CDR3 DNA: TGTGCCAGCAGCGTGTTCGGGTTTAATTCACCCCTCCACTTT.

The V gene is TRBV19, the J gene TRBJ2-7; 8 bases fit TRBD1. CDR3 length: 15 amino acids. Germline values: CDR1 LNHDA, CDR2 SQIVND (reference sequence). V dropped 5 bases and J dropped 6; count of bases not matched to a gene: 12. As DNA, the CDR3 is TGTGCCAGTAGTTGGGCACTGGGACAGGAGATCGAGCAGTACTTC. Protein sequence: CASSWALGQEIEQYF.